This T cell receptor beta chain stems from a study of post-analysis software for immune sequencing data. Study at large: Relapsing-remitting, secondary progressive and progressive-relapsing multiple sclerosis courses were included. Study results and limitations: F measure grouped same-batch samples tightly together. When patients were compared with controls, 5 or 6 TRBV segments were more frequent, TRBV5-6, TRBV5-1 and TRBV20-1 among them. Controls' normalized Chao1 diversity significantly exceeded that of multiple sclerosis patients.

Unique molecular identifiers had been added to the TCR beta cDNA libraries. The authors obtained 500,000 or so cDNA molecules from roughly 1 to 10 million T cells. TCRdb called the PCR reads again in MiXCR, with one record for every CDR3 protein. This sample yields under 900,000 distinct CDR3 sequences, of which approximately 53% are seen a single time; roughly 4.4% belongs to the top ten. Of note for this clonotype: The antigen is unknown.

Germline V gene lookup returns CDR1 DFQATT and CDR2 SNEGSKA (reference sequence). CDR3 length: 12 residues. The TCR sequence derives from a girl between 5 and 17 years old with multiple sclerosis. This chain uses TRBV20-1 with TRBJ2-5; 11 positions agree with TRBD1. The tail of the sequence fits TRBJ2-7 better, so the J call may be wrong. Sequenced: blood. The CDR3, as DNA: TGCAGTGGGGGACAGGGGGTATGCGAGCAGTACTTC. As protein: CSGGQGVCEQYF.